Below, 30 T cell receptor beta chains from the same sample are listed, as sequenced in a study of blood T cell repertoires in COVID-19. Sequenced by immunoSEQ multiplex PCR; TCRdb stores in-frame clones only, minus some. The table lists about 230,000 clones, approximately 84% of them singletons. Sequenced sample: peripheral blood. All receptors derive from a middle-aged man with active or convalescent COVID-19.

The rearrangement links TRBV4-2 to TRBJ2-3; TRBD2 matches at 12 bases. After removal of 7 bases from V and 4 bases from J, the junction contained 6 bases not matched to a gene. CDR3 length: 15 amino acids. Germline CDR1 reads LGHNA; CDR2 reads YNFKEQ. CDR3 nucleotides: TGTGCCAGCAAGCTGACTAGCGGGGGCGCAGATACGCAGTATTTT. Amino acids: CASKLTSGGADTQYF.

This chain connects TRBV12-3 or TRBV12-4 to TRBJ2-2; weak D call: TRBD1 (6 bases). This CDR3 has 13 amino acids. V was cut by 8 bases and J by 1 base, with 8 bases left in between. The CDR3: CASATGNTGELFF. The CDR3 nucleotides read TGTGCCAGCGCGACAGGGAACACCGGGGAGCTGTTTTTT.

This rearrangement joins TRBV7-2 to TRBJ2-1; 12 bases fit TRBD2. Germline trimming cut 1 base from V and 7 bases from J; bases unmatched to any gene: 8. This CDR3 is built from 17 residues. CDR1 is SGHTA and CDR2 is FQGNSA in the germline V gene. The CDR3 here is CASSLGLAGAGGNEQFF. In DNA, the CDR3 is TGTGCCAGCAGCTTAGGACTAGCGGGGGCAGGTGGAAATGAGCAGTTCTTC.

The chain links TRBV19 to TRBJ1-2; TRBD1 matches 10 bases. CDR1 and CDR2 from the germline V gene are LNHDA and SQIVND (reference sequence). J gave up 8 bases and V 3 bases, and 15 bases lay outside the gene matches. This CDR3 contains 17 residues. The CDR3 loop is CASSMILRTGGPSGYTF. For the CDR3, the DNA is TGTGCCAGTAGTATGATTTTACGGACAGGGGGTCCATCCGGCTACACCTTC.

J is TRBJ1-4 and V is TRBV24-1; perhaps TRBD1 as D (6 bases). The CDR3 extends over 17 amino acids. CDR1 and CDR2 (germline): KGHDR, SFDVKD. V lost 3 bases, J lost 1 base, and 14 bases lay in between. In DNA form, the CDR3 reads TGTGCCACCAGTGATCCTGGACAGTCCGGAACTAATGAAAAACTGTTTTTT. Its translation is CATSDPGQSGTNEKLFF.

This CDR3 reads CASSQHSGGAYEQYF. The CDR3 nucleotides read TGTGCCAGCAGCCAACATAGCGGGGGGGCCTACGAGCAGTACTTC. J is TRBJ2-7 and V is TRBV4-2; 11 bases line up with TRBD2. Per germline, CDR1 LGHNA and CDR2 YNFKEQ. Trimming cost V 2 bases and J 2 bases; bases outside gene matches: 2. This CDR3 has 15 residues.

This sequence joins TRBV11-2 and TRBJ2-7, with D possibly being TRBD2 (6 bases). The CDR3 runs to 13 residues. From germline, CDR1 is SGHAT and CDR2 FQNNGV. V lost 2 bases and J 2 bases, leaving 7 bases between the germline ends. CDR3 sequence reads: CASSLRGTYEQYF. CDR3 in DNA: TGTGCCAGCAGCTTACGGGGGACCTACGAGCAGTACTTC.

V usage is TRBV6-1 and J usage is TRBJ2-1; TRBD2 aligns across 8 bases. The CDR3 covers 16 residues. The germline V gene has CDR1 MNHNS and CDR2 SASEGT. V shed 3 bases and J 2 bases; nucleotides not matched to a gene: 6. Here the CDR3 reads CASSDASGGTYNEQFF. CDR3 nucleotides: TGTGCCAGCAGTGACGCGAGCGGGGGTACCTACAATGAGCAGTTCTTC.

This chain joins TRBV27 and TRBJ1-6; D not resolved. V was cut by 6 bases and J by 6 bases, with 15 bases left in between. The CDR3 has 15 residues. Germline CDR1 reads MNHEY; CDR2 reads SMNVEV (reference sequence). In nucleotides, the CDR3 is TGTGCCAGCAGGCTGTCCCGAGGCCCTAATTCACCCCTCCACTTT. It codes for CASRLSRGPNSPLHF.

This rearrangement joins TRBV3-1 (or the pseudogene TRBV3-2) to TRBJ2-7; 7 bases agree with TRBD1. Per germline, CDR1 LGHDT and CDR2 YNNKEL (reference sequence). The junction had 10 bases not matched to a gene; V was cut back by 5 bases and J by 0 bases. There are 16 residues in the CDR3. The CDR3 region has the DNA TGTGCCAGCAGCACACCCGGGACAGAGAGCTCCTACGAGCAGTACTTC. Translating it yields CASSTPGTESSYEQYF.

V is TRBV13 and J is TRBJ2-7, with TRBD2 matching over 7 bases. The V segment lost 5 bases and the J segment 7 bases; nucleotides outside the gene matches: 5. CDR1 is PRHDT and CDR2 is FYEKMQ in the germline V gene (reference sequence). The CDR3 consists of 12 residues. DNA for the CDR3: TGTGCCAGCAGCATGGGGGGGAAAGAGCAGTACTTC. Translated: CASSMGGKEQYF. The full variable domain, in which reference TRBV13 and TRBJ2-7 provide the parts outside the CDR3, is AAGVIQSPRHLIKEKRETATLKCYPIPRHDTVYWYQQGPGQDPQFLISFYEKMQSDKGSIPDRFSAQQFSDYHSELNMSSLELGDSALYFCASSMGGKEQYFGPGTRLTVT.

This clone was seen a few times. The J gene is TRBJ2-1, the V gene TRBV2, with D maybe TRBD1 (5 bases). The germline V and J ends were trimmed by 7 bases and 4 bases, with 14 bases remaining between them. The CDR3 runs to 14 residues. CDR1 is SNHLY and CDR2 is FYNNEI in the germline V gene. For the CDR3, the DNA is TGTGCCAGCACCGAAGGGGTGGGTTACAATGAGCAGTTCTTC. Its protein is CASTEGVGYNEQFF.

This rearrangement joins TRBV29-1 to TRBJ1-5; TRBD1 matches 7 bases. V trimming: 6 bases; J trimming: 8 bases; junction bases outside the gene matches: 10. Looked up from germline, CDR1 is SQVTM and CDR2 is ANQGSEA. There are 13 residues in the CDR3. CDR3 DNA: TGCAGCGTAGAGACAGGGAATAGCGAGCCCCAGCATTTT. Translated, it gives CSVETGNSEPQHF.

Only a few counts were recorded for this clone. The rearrangement uses TRBV18 and TRBJ1-1; no definite D call. Germline V gene sequence: CDR1 KGHSH, CDR2 LQKENI. The CDR3 is 15 amino acids. V was pared by 3 bases and J by 4 bases, with 15 bases between. In nucleotides, the CDR3 is TGTGCCAGCTCACCTTACGCAGTATCGGGCACTGAAGCTTTCTTT. This gives the protein CASSPYAVSGTEAFF.

DNA for the CDR3: TGTGCCAGCTCACCACTTTCGGGACTAGCGGGAACCTACGAGCAGTACTTC. Translation gives CASSPLSGLAGTYEQYF. The rearrangement uses TRBV18 and TRBJ2-7, with 13 nucleotides matching TRBD2. Germline V gene data show CDR1 as KGHSH and CDR2 as LQKENI. The length of the CDR3 is 17 residues. V lost 1 base, J lost 2 bases, and 5 bases stayed unmatched.

This clone was picked up a small number of times. V is TRBV5-6 and J is TRBJ2-7; 8 bases align to TRBD1. J was trimmed by 2 bases and V by 5 bases; bases with no gene match: 6. Germline values: CDR1 SGHDT, CDR2 YYEEEE. The length of the CDR3 is 14 residues. The CDR3 DNA reads as TGTGCCAGCAGACCGCAGGGGGCCACCTACGAGCAGTACTTC. Its protein product is CASRPQGATYEQYF.

This clone was detected only a few times. The chain carries TRBV3-1 (or the pseudogene TRBV3-2) and TRBJ2-7, with a weak D call TRBD1 (6 bases). CDR1 is LGHDT and CDR2 is YNNKEL in the germline V gene (reference sequence). V lost 6 bases and J lost 7, with 16 bases in between. CDR3 length equals 13 residues. The CDR3 reads CASSLQGQTEQYF. CDR3 nucleotide sequence: TGTGCCAGCAGTCTACAGGGTCAAACAGAGCAGTACTTC.

V gene TRBV30 combines with J gene TRBJ2-7, with D possibly being TRBD2 (5 bases). V lost 3 bases, J lost 7 bases, and 10 bases lay in between. The CDR3 sequence is 11 residues long. Germline values: CDR1 GTSNPN, CDR2 SVGIG (reference sequence). Here the CDR3 reads CAWSEGGEQYF. DNA of the CDR3: TGTGCCTGGAGCGAGGGCGGGGAGCAGTACTTC. The entire variable domain, with the rest obtained from reference TRBV30 and TRBJ2-7, is as follows: SQTIHQWPATLVQPVGSPLSLECTVEGTSNPNLYWYRQAAGRGLQLLFYSVGIGQISSEVPQNLSASRPQDRQFILSSKKLLLSDSGFYLCAWSEGGEQYFGPGTRLTVT.

The chain uses TRBV9 and TRBJ2-3; perhaps TRBD2 as D (6 bases). CDR1 is SGDLS, CDR2 YYNGEE, per germline. V gave up 4 bases and J gave up 0 bases, with 15 bases separating them. The CDR3 runs 16 residues. The CDR3 bases are TGTGCCAGCAGCAGAACCCTAAGCGGGAGCACAGATACGCAGTATTTT. Translated: CASSRTLSGSTDTQYF.

The chain links TRBV19 to TRBJ1-5; 7 bases agree with TRBD1. Germline V gene sequence: CDR1 LNHDA, CDR2 SQIVND (reference sequence). V lost 8 bases and J lost 3; bases outside the gene matches: 7. The CDR3 consists of 14 residues. In DNA form, the CDR3 reads TGTGCCAGTTGCCACGACAGGGTCAATCAGCCCCAGCATTTT. Amino acid sequence: CASCHDRVNQPQHF.

This clone appeared a single time. The chain combines TRBV28 with TRBJ2-1, with 9 bases lining up with TRBD2. This CDR3 has 16 residues. Germline V gene sequence: CDR1 MDHEN, CDR2 SYDVKM. The V segment lost 3 bases and the J segment 1 base; nucleotides outside the gene matches: 4. The CDR3 loop is CASSFVAGDSYNEQFF. The CDR3 bases are TGTGCCAGCAGTTTTGTAGCGGGGGATTCCTACAATGAGCAGTTCTTC.

This clone was counted only a few times. J is TRBJ1-5 and V is TRBV30; a possible D gene is TRBD1 (5 bases). The CDR3 is made up of 12 amino acids. The germline V gene encodes CDR1 GTSNPN and CDR2 SVGIG (reference sequence). V lost 2 bases, J lost 7 bases, and 9 bases lay in between. As DNA, the CDR3 is TGTGCCTGGAGTAATGGGGGGCAGCCCCAGCATTTT. Its translation is CAWSNGGQPQHF. Variable domain in full (rest from reference TRBV30 and TRBJ1-5): SQTIHQWPATLVQPVGSPLSLECTVEGTSNPNLYWYRQAAGRGLQLLFYSVGIGQISSEVPQNLSASRPQDRQFILSSKKLLLSDSGFYLCAWSNGGQPQHFGDGTRLSIL.

The genes are TRBV10-3 and TRBJ1-1; D is ambiguous. The CDR3 sequence is 14 residues long. Between the trimmed V and J ends, which lost 2 bases and 4 bases, there was a span of 11 bases. The germline V gene has CDR1 ENHRY and CDR2 SYGVKD. For the CDR3, the DNA is TGTGCCATCAGTGAGGTGAGTTCGGGCACTGAAGCTTTCTTT. Amino acid sequence: CAISEVSSGTEAFF.

The genes are TRBV2 and TRBJ2-7, with D tentatively TRBD1 (6 bases). The CDR3 sequence is 14 residues long. V dropped 1 base and J dropped 0 bases, with 7 bases sitting between them. Looked up from germline, CDR1 is SNHLY and CDR2 is FYNNEI. CDR3 loop: CASSEGTASYEQYF. The DNA of the CDR3 is TGTGCCAGCAGTGAAGGGACAGCCTCCTACGAGCAGTACTTC.

This chain connects TRBV7-8 to TRBJ1-3; D is undetermined. The CDR3 contains 13 residues. Deletions cut 1 base from V and 8 bases from J, with 9 bases between. In germline, CDR1 is SGHVS, CDR2 FQNEAQ. CDR3 DNA: TGTGCCAGCAGCTTAGGGGTTCGGGACACCATATATTTT. It is translated as CASSLGVRDTIYF.

At least ten counts were recorded for this clone. The same CDR3 arises from other DNA sequences in this sample as well. This chain joins TRBV6-5 and TRBJ1-1; D possibly corresponds to TRBD1 (6 bases). The V and J ends lost 6 bases and 0 bases respectively, with 11 bases between them. Germline CDR1 MNHEY, CDR2 SVGAGI. The CDR3 has 14 residues. In nucleotides, the CDR3 is TGTGCCAGCAGAAAACAGGGTATGAACACTGAAGCTTTCTTT. Its translation is CASRKQGMNTEAFF.

The chain combines TRBV7-2 with TRBJ2-7; TRBD2 agrees at 7 bases. This CDR3 region has 14 residues. The V segment lost 5 bases and the J segment 7 bases; nucleotides outside the gene matches: 11. Germline V gene data show CDR1 as SGHTA and CDR2 as FQGNSA. In nucleotides, the CDR3 is TGTGCCAGCAGCCGGGGACTACGGACCACTGAGCAGTACTTC. Its translation is CASSRGLRTTEQYF.

This rearrangement joins TRBV4-2 to TRBJ2-5, with D possibly TRBD1 on 6 matching bases. Trimming stripped 0 bases from V and 1 base from J, with 9 bases between. This CDR3 contains 15 residues. CDR1 is LGHNA, CDR2 YNFKEQ, per germline. CDR3 coding DNA: TGTGCCAGCAGCCAAGAGACAGGCATCCAAGAGACCCAGTACTTC. Translated, it gives CASSQETGIQETQYF.

The CDR3 bases are TGTGCCAGCAGGTCAGGACGAGGGATGAACTATGGCTACACCTTC. This translates into CASRSGRGMNYGYTF. V usage is TRBV6-5 and J usage is TRBJ1-2; D is undetermined. The V end lost 6 bases, the J end lost 2 bases, and 16 bases lay between the germline ends. In germline, CDR1 is MNHEY, CDR2 SVGAGI. The CDR3 covers 15 residues.

This clone has a single count. The V gene is TRBV13, the J gene TRBJ1-3, with D unresolved. The ends were cut back, 5 bases at V and 0 bases at J, with 14 bases in the middle. The CDR3 has 16 amino acids. CDR1 is PRHDT, CDR2 FYEKMQ, per germline (reference sequence). The CDR3 coding sequence is TGTGCCAGCAGCACTCGGGTCGGGAGCTCTGGAAACACCATATATTTT. Its protein product is CASSTRVGSSGNTIYF. The full variable domain, its missing parts supplied by reference TRBV13 and TRBJ1-3, is AAGVIQSPRHLIKEKRETATLKCYPIPRHDTVYWYQQGPGQDPQFLISFYEKMQSDKGSIPDRFSAQQFSDYHSELNMSSLELGDSALYFCASSTRVGSSGNTIYFGEGSWLTVV.